What follows is one TCR beta chain and its context. Its antigen is currently unknown. The V and J ends lost 6 bases and 6 bases respectively, with 14 bases between them. Germline V gives CDR1 MNHEY, CDR2 SVGAGI. This CDR3 has 14 residues. These data belong to a study of T cell clonotyping in hematopoietic cell transplantation. Whole-study results and caveats: At the given depth, recipient repertoires were over 95% de novo clonotypes. Pathologically expanded recipient clonotypes increased progressively from day 30 to day 180 as diversity fell. Higher Inverse Simpson Index values in graft donor and pretransplant recipient predicted broader posttransplant TCR diversity.

Recipients were bled about 28 days pretransplant and at posttransplant days 30, 100, 180. Using immunoSEQ multiplex PCR, the repertoire was profiled, and TCRdb retains in-frame clones only, with some absent. The table has roughly 9,900 clones, nearly 80% seen once. The sample in question was peripheral blood mononuclear cells, obtained 180 days after allogeneic stem cell transplant. The chain links TRBV6-5 to TRBJ1-4; D may be TRBD1 (5 bases). The TCR was taken from a female patient aged 50-60 years who had an allogeneic stem cell transplant from a related donor, so the T cells may come from the graft donor. Some clones in this sample may be carry-over from other donors' samples. CDR3 DNA sequence: TGTGCCAGCAGAAAAACGGACAAGTATGAAAAACTGTTTTTT. It translates to CASRKTDKYEKLFF.